What follows are 24 T cell receptor beta chains derived from one specimen sequenced in a study of T cells in Graves' hyperthyroidism and ophthalmopathy. Amplification of TCR beta CDR3 regions used RNA as the template. HTBI primers were employed in a first-round RT-PCR of the TCR CDR3. Each CDR3 protein gets one entry after TCRdb re-called the multiplex PCR reads with MiXCR. The sample shows under 700,000 distinct CDR3 sequences, 35% to 55% of them seen only once. Sequenced sample: peripheral blood or thyroid tissue (not recorded which). The receptors were sampled from a young woman with Graves' hyperthyroidism.

Worth noting for this clonotype: Being one base from a much bigger clone, this may be a read error. CDR3 protein: CARRSDSGETQYF. The CDR3 region has the DNA TGTGCCCGCAGATCAGACTCGGGCGAGACCCAGTACTTC. The V gene is TRBV11-2, the J gene TRBJ2-5; no definite D call. CDR3 length equals 13 residues. Germline CDR1 reads SGHAT; CDR2 reads FQNNGV. Full variable domain (outside the CDR3, taken from reference TRBV11-2 and TRBJ2-5): EAGVAQSPRYKIIEKRQSVAFWCNPISGHATLYWYQQILGQGPKLLIQFQNNGVVDDSQLPKDRFSAERLKGVDSTLKIQPAKLEDSAVYLCARRSDSGETQYFGPGTRLLVL.

The sample holds a few counts of this clonotype. The V and J genes are TRBV7-2 and TRBJ1-3; D perhaps matches TRBD1 (5 bases). CDR3 length: 15 residues. Germline V gives CDR1 SGHTA, CDR2 FQGNSA. V lost 5 bases and J lost 0, with 11 bases in between. CDR3 amino acids: CASSQGRNSGNTIYF. For the CDR3, the DNA is TGTGCCAGCAGCCAGGGACGAAACTCTGGAAACACCATATATTTT.

This clonotype was detected many times. The rearrangement uses TRBV25-1 and TRBJ1-4; TRBD1 matches 7 bases. Germline lookup yields CDR1 MGHDK and CDR2 SYGVNS. V was pared by 8 bases and J by 6 bases, with 6 bases of the junction left unmatched. There are 13 residues in the CDR3. CDR3 region: CASLVGTDEKLFF. The CDR3 DNA follows: TGTGCCAGCTTGGTAGGGACAGATGAAAAACTGTTTTTT. Together with reference TRBV25-1 and TRBJ1-4, the CDR3 gives the full variable domain: EADIYQTPRYLVIGTGKKITLECSQTMGHDKMYWYQQDPGMELHLIHYSYGVNSTEKGDLSSESTVSRIRTEHFPLTLESARPSHTSQYLCASLVGTDEKLFFGSGTQLSVL.

The V call is TRBV6-5, the J call TRBJ2-5; maybe TRBD1 (6 bases). Trimming cost V 2 bases and J 4 bases, with 11 bases left between them. The germline gives CDR1 MNHEY, CDR2 SVGAGI. This CDR3 has 14 amino acids. DNA for the CDR3: TGTGCCAGCAGTTACATGGGGGCTGCAGAGACCCAGTACTTC. Translated: CASSYMGAAETQYF.

This clonotype showed up just a few times. The chain has TRBV9 and TRBJ2-7; D is possibly TRBD2 (5 bases). Germline lookup yields CDR1 SGDLS and CDR2 YYNGEE. Trimming took off 4 bases at V and 4 bases at J, with 15 bases between the two ends. This CDR3 has 14 residues. The CDR3 here is CASSLGLVEYEQYF. The CDR3 region has the DNA TGTGCCAGCAGCCTCGGACTGGTGGAATACGAGCAGTACTTC. The full variable domain, rest sourced from reference TRBV9 and TRBJ2-7, is DSGVTQTPKHLITATGQRVTLRCSPRSGDLSVYWYQQSLDQGLQFLIQYYNGEERAKGNILERFSAQQFPDLHSELNLSSLELGDSALYFCASSLGLVEYEQYFGPGTRLTVT.

The chain combines TRBV7-9 with TRBJ2-6; D gene ambiguous. The CDR3 consists of 14 residues. The germline CDR1 and CDR2 sequences are SEHNR and FQNEAQ (reference sequence). Trimming left V 10 bases short and J 4 bases short, with 14 bases between. For the CDR3, the DNA is TGTGCCATCAGTGAGTCCCGGGGGGCCAACGTCCTGACTTTC. Its translation is CAISESRGANVLTF.

The chain uses TRBV29-1 and TRBJ2-5; maybe TRBD1 (6 bases). Trimming cost V 3 bases and J 6 bases, with 14 bases left between them. Germline-derived CDR1 and CDR2 are SQVTM and ANQGSEA. This CDR3 has 13 residues. This chain's CDR3 is CSVDRTGSKTQYF. CDR3 DNA: TGCAGCGTTGATCGAACAGGGTCAAAGACCCAGTACTTC.

This clonotype was seen only a few times. This chain connects TRBV5-1 to TRBJ1-4; a possible D gene is TRBD1 (5 bases). CDR1 SGHRS and CDR2 YFSETQ come from the germline V gene. V dropped 4 bases and J dropped 8 bases, with 18 bases sitting between them. The CDR3 consists of 15 residues. The CDR3 DNA is TGCGCCAGCAGCCTCGCATCCGGGACTCCCGAAAAACTGTTTTTT. Translation: CASSLASGTPEKLFF.

The chain has TRBV7-2 and TRBJ1-1; D remains unclear. The CDR3 consists of 14 residues. Per the germline V gene, CDR1 is SGHTA and CDR2 is FQGNSA. The ends were cut back, 6 bases at V and 1 base at J, with 12 bases in the middle. The CDR3 protein is CASSYRVANTEAFF. CDR3 bases: TGTGCCAGCAGTTATAGGGTGGCGAACACTGAAGCTTTCTTT.

V usage is TRBV13 and J usage is TRBJ2-7; D is uncertain. The CDR3 is 13 residues long. Germline V lookup: CDR1 PRHDT, CDR2 FYEKMQ (reference sequence). Between the trimmed V and J ends, which lost 10 bases and 0 bases, there was a span of 13 bases. The CDR3 protein is CAKLRVNSYEQYF. DNA of the CDR3: TGTGCCAAACTTAGGGTAAACTCCTACGAGCAGTACTTC. The variable domain in full, completed from reference TRBV13 and TRBJ2-7, reads AAGVIQSPRHLIKEKRETATLKCYPIPRHDTVYWYQQGPGQDPQFLISFYEKMQSDKGSIPDRFSAQQFSDYHSELNMSSLELGDSALYFCAKLRVNSYEQYFGPGTRLTVT.

This clonotype has just a few counts. V and J are TRBV20-1 and TRBJ2-7; 8 bases line up with TRBD1. With 6 bases clipped from V and 2 bases from J, the junction kept 6 bases outside the gene matches. Germline V gene lookup returns CDR1 DFQATT and CDR2 SNEGSKA (reference sequence). The CDR3 extends over 13 amino acids. CDR3 sequence reads: CSAKGQATYEQYF. The DNA for the CDR3 is TGCAGTGCGAAGGGACAGGCTACCTACGAGCAGTACTTC.

This clonotype was observed many times. The chain recombines TRBV12-3 or TRBV12-4 with TRBJ1-1, with D unresolved. V shed 10 bases and J shed 11 bases, with 8 bases lying between them. CDR3 length equals 8 residues. DNA for the CDR3: TGTGCCACCCTACCGGCTTTCTTT. Amino acid sequence: CATLPAFF.

A note on this clonotype: A much larger clone lies a single base off, so this may be a read error. The rearrangement joins TRBV15 to TRBJ1-1, with D uncertain. This CDR3 has 12 residues. Germline V gene lookup returns CDR1 LNHNV and CDR2 YYDKDF (reference sequence). The CDR3 sequence: CANSLGNVEAFF. The CDR3 DNA reads as TGTGCCAACAGCTTGGGGAACGTGGAAGCTTTCTTT.

This clonotype has just one count. The chain employs TRBV7-2 and TRBJ2-7; 7 bases are a match to TRBD2. Matching the DNA end better, TRBJ2-1 makes the J call doubtful. Per germline, CDR1 SGHTA and CDR2 FQGNSA. This CDR3 is built from 12 residues. The CDR3 loop is CASSLVAGEQFF. CDR3 nucleotides: TGTGCCAGCAGCTTAGTAGCGGGTGAGCAGTTCTTC.

This clonotype was counted between two and nine times. The junction and the germline gene differ at one end; a read error may be behind it. V usage is TRBV7-9 and J usage is TRBJ2-6; possibly TRBD2 for D (5 bases). Germline loops: CDR1 SEHNR, CDR2 FQNEAQ (reference sequence). This CDR3 comprises 15 residues. This CDR3 is CASSFRGSEANVLTF. Written as DNA, the CDR3 is TGTGCCAGCAGCTTTAGAGGGTCTGAGGCCAACGTCCTGACTTTC.

At least ten counts were recorded for this clonotype. V and J are TRBV7-9 and TRBJ2-6, with a tentative D call TRBD1 (6 bases). Between the trimmed V and J ends, which lost 5 bases and 12 bases, there was a span of 17 bases. Germline CDR1 is SEHNR and CDR2 is FQNEAQ (reference sequence). CDR3 length: 14 amino acids. CDR3 region: CASSVDRTLSVLTF. For the CDR3, the DNA is TGTGCCAGCAGCGTGGACAGAACTTTAAGCGTCCTGACTTTC.

The chain links TRBV6-4 to TRBJ1-6; a weak D match, TRBD1 (5 bases). Germline V gene lookup returns CDR1 MRHNA and CDR2 SNTAGT. This CDR3 has 17 residues. Deletions cut 4 bases from V and 6 bases from J, with 19 bases between. CDR3 protein: CASSAQRTGTSNSPLHF. In DNA, the CDR3 is TGTGCCAGCAGTGCTCAACGGACCGGGACTTCTAATTCACCCCTCCACTTT.

V and J are TRBV9 and TRBJ1-1, with 9 bases that match TRBD1. Unmatched junction bases numbered 9, after V lost 5 bases and J lost 7 bases. The CDR3 extends over 14 amino acids. Germline values: CDR1 SGDLS, CDR2 YYNGEE. The CDR3 DNA follows: TGTGCCAGCAGTTTTCGGACAGGGGCCCTTGAAGCTTTCTTT. Translated: CASSFRTGALEAFF.

This rearrangement joins TRBV9 to TRBJ2-5; a weak D match, TRBD1 (6 bases). This CDR3 region has 15 residues. Germline CDR1 is SGDLS and CDR2 is YYNGEE. Trimming pared 0 bases from V and 1 base from J, leaving 10 bases between. The CDR3 here is CASSVAAGVQETQYF. DNA of the CDR3: TGTGCCAGCAGCGTAGCTGCAGGGGTCCAAGAGACCCAGTACTTC.

The table lists this clonotype with many counts. The chain couples TRBV24-1 to TRBJ2-5; TRBD1 might be the D (6 bases). The CDR3 is 15 residues long. Germline CDR1 and CDR2: KGHDR and SFDVKD. V gave up 5 bases and J gave up 5 bases, with 17 bases separating them. CDR3 DNA sequence: TGTGCCACCAGTGTTCGCAGGGGAAGTTTGGAGACCCAGTACTTC. Translated, it gives CATSVRRGSLETQYF.

In its sample, this clonotype was seen many times. The genes are TRBV2 and TRBJ2-2; 7 bases are shared with TRBD2. Germline V gene lookup returns CDR1 SNHLY and CDR2 FYNNEI. V gave up 2 bases and J gave up 4 bases; unmatched junction bases: 4. The CDR3 length is 15 residues. The CDR3 DNA reads as TGTGCCAGCAGTGAACCTAGCGGAATCACCGGGGAGCTGTTTTTT. Its protein is CASSEPSGITGELFF.

Only a few counts were recorded for this clonotype. This chain joins TRBV7-8 and TRBJ2-2; 8 nucleotides agree with TRBD1. There are 16 residues in the CDR3. V lost 2 bases, J lost 0 bases, and 2 bases stayed unmatched. CDR1 is SGHVS and CDR2 is FQNEAQ in the germline V gene. Written as DNA, the CDR3 is TGTGCCAGCAGCTTACTACAGGGGGCGAACACCGGGGAGCTGTTTTTT. This sequence encodes CASSLLQGANTGELFF.

This clonotype was detected once. A single base separates this from a much larger clone, so it may be a read error. This chain links TRBV9 with TRBJ2-5, with TRBD1 matching over 7 bases. The CDR3 sequence is 11 residues long. The V gene's germline CDR1 is SGDLS and CDR2 YYNGEE. Trimming at V came to 5 bases and at J to 7 bases, leaving 2 bases not matched to a gene. The CDR3 protein is CASSYRGTQYF. DNA of the CDR3: TGTGCCAGCAGTTACAGGGGGACCCAGTACTTC.

This clonotype was counted ten times or more. The chain has TRBV5-1 and TRBJ1-6; D not certain. The V and J ends lost 1 base and 7 bases respectively, with 12 bases between them. Germline values: CDR1 SGHRS, CDR2 YFSETQ. The CDR3 extends over 15 amino acids. The CDR3 here is CASSLQTGGNSPLHF. Written as DNA, the CDR3 is TGCGCCAGCAGCTTGCAGACCGGCGGGAATTCACCCCTCCACTTT. The variable domain in full, with the rest retrieved from reference TRBV5-1 and TRBJ1-6, is KAGVTQTPRYLIKTRGQQVTLSCSPISGHRSVSWYQQTPGQGLQFLFEYFSETQRNKGNFPGRFSGRQFSNSRSEMNVSTLELGDSALYLCASSLQTGGNSPLHFGNGTRLTVT.